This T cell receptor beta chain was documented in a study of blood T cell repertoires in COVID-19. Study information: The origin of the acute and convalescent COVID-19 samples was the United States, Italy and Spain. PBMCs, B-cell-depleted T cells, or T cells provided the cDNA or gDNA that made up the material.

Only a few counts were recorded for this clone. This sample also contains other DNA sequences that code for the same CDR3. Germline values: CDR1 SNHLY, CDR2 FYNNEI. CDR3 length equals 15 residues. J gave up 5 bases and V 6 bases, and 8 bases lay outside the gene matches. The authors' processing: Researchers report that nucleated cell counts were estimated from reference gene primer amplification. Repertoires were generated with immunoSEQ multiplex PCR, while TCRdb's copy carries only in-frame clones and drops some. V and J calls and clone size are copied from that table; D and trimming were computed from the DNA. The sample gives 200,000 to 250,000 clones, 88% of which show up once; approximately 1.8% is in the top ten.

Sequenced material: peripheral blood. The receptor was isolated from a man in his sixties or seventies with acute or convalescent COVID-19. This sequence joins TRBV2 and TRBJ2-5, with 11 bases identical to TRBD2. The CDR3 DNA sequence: TGTGCCAGCAGCCTCGGACTAGCGGGTGCTGAGACCCAGTACTTC. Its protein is CASSLGLAGAETQYF.